This passage covers 19 T cell receptor beta chains from one sample sequenced in a study of T cell changes during pregnancy in multiple sclerosis. Only in-frame clones appear in the TCRdb table, and some are missing; sequencing was by immunoSEQ multiplex PCR. The data hold 100,000 to 140,000 clones, with 85% to 95% observed a single time. The sequencing here drew on peripheral blood, taken in the third trimester of pregnancy. The source of these receptors is a female donor in good health, enrolled as a control in a pregnancy study.

J is TRBJ2-2 and V is TRBV7-7; 7 bases line up with TRBD1. V was clipped by 5 bases and J by 6 bases; unmatched bases: 3. The CDR3 is 13 residues long. Germline CDR1 and CDR2: SSHAT and FNYEAQ (reference sequence). The CDR3 spells CASSPDRAGELFF. The CDR3 region has the DNA TGTGCCAGCAGCCCCGACAGGGCCGGGGAGCTGTTTTTT.

The rearrangement joins TRBV19 to TRBJ1-2; no clear D gene. Germline lookup yields CDR1 LNHDA and CDR2 SQIVND (reference sequence). The CDR3 covers 14 residues. V dropped 10 bases and J dropped 3 bases, with 18 bases sitting between them. CDR3 sequence: CATALNLRDYGYTF. CDR3 nucleotides: TGTGCCACCGCCTTAAATTTGAGGGACTATGGCTACACCTTC. Using reference TRBV19 and TRBJ1-2 for the parts outside the CDR3, the full variable domain is DGGITQSPKYLFRKEGQNVTLSCEQNLNHDAMYWYRQDPGQGLRLIYYSQIVNDFQKGDIAEGYSVSREKKESFPLTVTSAQKNPTAFYLCATALNLRDYGYTFGSGTRLTVV.

The rearrangement links TRBV6-5 to TRBJ1-2; D gene unclear. Germline CDR1 and CDR2: MNHEY and SVGAGI. The V gene lost 7 bases and the J gene lost 4 bases, with 13 bases spanning the gap. The length of the CDR3 is 13 residues. The CDR3 region is CASTHSEIYGYTF. DNA of the CDR3: TGTGCCAGCACCCACAGTGAAATCTATGGCTACACCTTC.

The CDR3 DNA sequence: TGTGCCAGCAGCGTAGTCATTTCGGCAGGCCGCACAGATACGCAGTATTTT. It is translated as CASSVVISAGRTDTQYF. The rearrangement uses TRBV9 and TRBJ2-3; D is unresolved. Trimming left V 0 bases short and J 1 base short, with 15 bases between. CDR3 length: 17 amino acids. The germline CDR1 and CDR2 sequences are SGDLS and YYNGEE.

V gene TRBV18 combines with J gene TRBJ1-2; D unresolved. In germline, CDR1 is KGHSH, CDR2 LQKENI. V lost 4 bases and J 4 bases, leaving 13 bases between the germline ends. The length of the CDR3 is 14 residues. In nucleotides, the CDR3 is TGTGCCAGCTCACTAAGAACCGGGAGCTATGGCTACACCTTC. This codes for CASSLRTGSYGYTF.

The rearrangement links TRBV7-2 to TRBJ2-1; D may be TRBD1 (6 bases). This CDR3 has 14 residues. Trimming shortened V by 4 bases and J by 6 bases, and 13 bases separated the two germline ends. The germline CDR1 and CDR2 sequences are SGHTA and FQGNSA. DNA for the CDR3: TGTGCCAGCAGCTCCGAACAGGGTTTCAATGAGCAGTTCTTC. Its protein is CASSSEQGFNEQFF.

The rearrangement uses TRBV30 and TRBJ2-1, with 14 positions matching TRBD2. The CDR3 contains 16 residues. J was trimmed by 4 bases and V by 3 bases; bases with no gene match: 5. From germline, CDR1 is GTSNPN and CDR2 SVGIG (reference sequence). In nucleotides, the CDR3 is TGTGCCTGGAGCCCGACTAGCGGGGGGGCTTACAATGAGCAGTTCTTC. It translates to CAWSPTSGGAYNEQFF.

This clone was counted once. DNA for the CDR3: TGTGCCAGCAGTCTTGGGGGGACAGGACTACCTACGGAGCAGTACTTC. Protein: CASSLGGTGLPTEQYF. The chain has TRBV27 and TRBJ2-7; 8 bases line up with TRBD1. The junction had 16 bases not matched to a gene; V was cut back by 5 bases and J by 7 bases. The CDR3 consists of 16 residues. The V gene's germline CDR1 is MNHEY and CDR2 SMNVEV (reference sequence).

Details on this clone: This same CDR3 is encoded by further DNA sequences in the sample. DNA of the CDR3: TGTGCCAGCAGTGTAGGGGGTACTGAAGCTTTCTTT. This encodes CASSVGGTEAFF. The rearrangement uses TRBV27 and TRBJ1-1; D perhaps matches TRBD1 (6 bases). The CDR3 extends over 12 amino acids. CDR1 is MNHEY and CDR2 is SMNVEV in the germline V gene (reference sequence). Trimming cost V 5 bases and J 5 bases, with 9 bases left between them.

The gene calls are TRBV30 and TRBJ1-1; D unresolved. V was shortened by 0 bases and J by 6 bases, with 8 bases between the two germline ends. Per germline, CDR1 GTSNPN and CDR2 SVGIG (reference sequence). The CDR3 contains 12 residues. CDR3 amino acids: CAWSVRAPEAFF. DNA for the CDR3: TGTGCCTGGAGTGTACGCGCACCTGAAGCTTTCTTT.

The chain carries TRBV27 and TRBJ2-5; 13 bases line up with TRBD2. The V segment lost 5 bases and the J segment 1 base; nucleotides outside the gene matches: 4. This CDR3 region has 16 residues. The germline V gene has CDR1 MNHEY and CDR2 SMNVEV (reference sequence). Here the CDR3 reads CASSPGTSGVQETQYF. The CDR3 nucleotides read TGTGCCAGCAGTCCCGGGACTAGCGGGGTCCAAGAGACCCAGTACTTC.

J is TRBJ2-3 and V is TRBV5-4; tentatively, D is TRBD2 (5 bases). V was pared by 4 bases and J by 5 bases, with 17 bases between. The length of the CDR3 is 15 residues. Germline V lookup: CDR1 SGHNT, CDR2 YYREEE (reference sequence). As DNA, the CDR3 is TGTGCCAGCAGCCCAGGACTCGAGGCGCTAGATACGCAGTATTTT. Residues: CASSPGLEALDTQYF.

This clone showed up just once. This chain connects TRBV25-1 to TRBJ1-2; 7 bases are shared with TRBD1. This CDR3 comprises 13 residues. V was clipped by 5 bases and J by 4 bases; unmatched bases: 4. Germline CDR1 MGHDK, CDR2 SYGVNS. CDR3 nucleotides: TGTGCCAGCAGTATGACAGGGCGCTATGGCTACACCTTC. This gives the protein CASSMTGRYGYTF.

The chain has TRBV5-6 and TRBJ1-2, with TRBD1 matching 7 bases. Germline CDR1 SGHDT, CDR2 YYEEEE. V was pared by 2 bases and J by 4 bases, with 8 bases of the junction left unmatched. The CDR3 has 15 residues. In DNA, the CDR3 is TGTGCCAGCAGCTTATTTCCCGGGGACAGCTATGGCTACACCTTC. It yields the protein CASSLFPGDSYGYTF.

This clone appeared once. V and J are TRBV23-1 and TRBJ2-3, with 11 bases lining up with TRBD1. TRBV23-1 is identified as an open reading frame with a role that is uncertain. The CDR3 contains 19 residues. Germline trimming cut 0 bases from V and 3 bases from J; bases unmatched to any gene: 11. This chain's CDR3 is CASSQSTGSGQGGTDTQYF. CDR3 DNA: TGCGCCAGCAGTCAATCTACGGGTTCGGGACAGGGGGGTACAGATACGCAGTATTTT.

This sequence joins TRBV7-8 and TRBJ1-2; D gene uncertain. V shed 2 bases and J shed 5 bases, with 12 bases lying between them. The CDR3 consists of 14 residues. The germline gives CDR1 SGHVS, CDR2 FQNEAQ. Written as DNA, the CDR3 is TGTGCCAGCAGCTTAATAGGGAGGGAATATGGCTACACCTTC. Its protein is CASSLIGREYGYTF. Together with reference TRBV7-8 and TRBJ1-2, the CDR3 gives the full variable domain: GAGVSQSPRYKVAKRGQDVALRCDPISGHVSLFWYQQALGQGPEFLTYFQNEAQLDKSGLPSDRFFAERPEGSVSTLKIQRTQQEDSAVYLCASSLIGREYGYTFGSGTRLTVV.

This clone has a single count. CDR3: CAWNRVSYEQYF. The CDR3 coding sequence is TGTGCCTGGAACAGGGTGTCCTACGAGCAGTACTTC. The chain is built from TRBV30 and TRBJ2-7; maybe TRBD1 (6 bases). CDR3 length: 12 residues. Trimming pared 4 bases from V and 1 base from J, leaving 8 bases between. Germline V gives CDR1 GTSNPN, CDR2 SVGIG (reference sequence).

This chain connects TRBV9 to TRBJ2-5; D is uncertain. Germline V lookup: CDR1 SGDLS, CDR2 YYNGEE. CDR3 length: 13 residues. The V end lost 3 bases, the J end lost 4 bases, and 10 bases lay between the germline ends. CDR3 in amino acids: CASSGIGAETQYF. The CDR3 DNA reads as TGTGCCAGCAGCGGGATCGGAGCAGAGACCCAGTACTTC.

The chain links TRBV7-9 to TRBJ2-6, with D possibly matching TRBD2 (5 bases). Trimming removed 6 bases at V and 3 bases at J, with 24 bases between. Germline V gene data show CDR1 as SEHNR and CDR2 as FQNEAQ (reference sequence). CDR3 length: 19 residues. DNA of the CDR3: TGTGCCAGCAGTCTTGAGGTGGCTAGAGAGGGTTTTGGGGCCAACGTCCTGACTTTC. Its protein product is CASSLEVAREGFGANVLTF.